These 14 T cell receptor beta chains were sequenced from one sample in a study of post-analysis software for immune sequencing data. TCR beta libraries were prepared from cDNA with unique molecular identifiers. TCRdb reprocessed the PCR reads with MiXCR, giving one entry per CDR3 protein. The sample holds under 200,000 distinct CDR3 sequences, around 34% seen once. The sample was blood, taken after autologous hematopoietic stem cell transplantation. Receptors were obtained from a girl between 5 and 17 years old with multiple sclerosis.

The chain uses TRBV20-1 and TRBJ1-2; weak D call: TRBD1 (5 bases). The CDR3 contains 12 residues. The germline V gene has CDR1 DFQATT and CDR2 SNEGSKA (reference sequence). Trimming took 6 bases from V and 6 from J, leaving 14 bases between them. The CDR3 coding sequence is TGCAGTGCCCTCCAGGGTAGCCATGGCTACACCTTC. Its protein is CSALQGSHGYTF.

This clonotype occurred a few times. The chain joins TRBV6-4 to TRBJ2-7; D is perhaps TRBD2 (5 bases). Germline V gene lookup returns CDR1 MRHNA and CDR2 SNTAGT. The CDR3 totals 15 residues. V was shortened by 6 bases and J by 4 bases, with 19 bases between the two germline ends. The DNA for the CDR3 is TGTGCCAGCAGCCAGGAGGCGGAGGCCCCTTACGAGCAGTACTTC. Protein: CASSQEAEAPYEQYF.

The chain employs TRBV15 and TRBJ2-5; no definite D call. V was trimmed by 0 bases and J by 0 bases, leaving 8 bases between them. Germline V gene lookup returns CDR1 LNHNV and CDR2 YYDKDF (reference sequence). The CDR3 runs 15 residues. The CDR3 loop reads CATSRDPGYQETQYF. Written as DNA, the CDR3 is TGTGCCACCAGCAGAGACCCCGGGTACCAAGAGACCCAGTACTTC.

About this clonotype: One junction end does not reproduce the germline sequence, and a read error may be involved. This chain's CDR3 is CSVRDPGLRPHYEQYF. The CDR3 nucleotides read TGCAGTGTTAGAGATCCCGGACTTAGGCCCCACTACGAGCAGTACTTC. The rearrangement uses TRBV20-1 and TRBJ2-7, with D possibly matching TRBD2 (5 bases). The CDR3 covers 16 residues. Germline CDR1 and CDR2: DFQATT and SNEGSKA (reference sequence).

The CDR3 here is CASSLAGHRNTEAFF. Here the CDR3 DNA reads TGTGCCAGCAGCCTCGCGGGACACCGCAACACTGAAGCTTTCTTT. The chain joins TRBV12-3 or TRBV12-4 to TRBJ1-1; a weak D match, TRBD1 (6 bases). With 6 bases removed from V and 2 bases from J, the gap between germline ends came to 16 bases. This CDR3 region has 15 residues.

The CDR3 sequence is CASSPTPGTRVIGYTF. The CDR3 nucleotides are TGTGCCAGCAGTCCCACCCCCGGGACCAGAGTTATTGGCTACACCTTC. The chain recombines TRBV6-2 or TRBV6-3 with TRBJ1-2; tentatively, D is TRBD1 (5 bases). V was clipped by 5 bases and J by 7 bases, with 23 bases between them. The CDR3 loop spans 16 amino acids. Germline values: CDR1 MNHEY, CDR2 SVGEGT.

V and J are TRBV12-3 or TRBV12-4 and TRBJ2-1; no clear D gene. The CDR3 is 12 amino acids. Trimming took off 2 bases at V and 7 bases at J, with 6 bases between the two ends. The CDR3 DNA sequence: TGTGCCAGCAGTTTATTGGGGAATGAGCAGTTCTTC. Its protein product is CASSLLGNEQFF.

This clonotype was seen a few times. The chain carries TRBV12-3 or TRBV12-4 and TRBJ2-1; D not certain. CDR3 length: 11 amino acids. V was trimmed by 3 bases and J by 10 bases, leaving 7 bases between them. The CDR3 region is CASSFGREQFF. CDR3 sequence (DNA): TGTGCCAGCAGTTTTGGGCGCGAGCAGTTCTTC.

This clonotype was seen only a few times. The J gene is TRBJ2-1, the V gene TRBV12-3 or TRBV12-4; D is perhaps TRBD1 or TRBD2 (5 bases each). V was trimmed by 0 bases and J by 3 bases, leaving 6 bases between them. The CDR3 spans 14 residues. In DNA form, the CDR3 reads TGTGCCAGCAGTTTAGCGGGGGACTACAATGAGCAGTTCTTC. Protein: CASSLAGDYNEQFF.

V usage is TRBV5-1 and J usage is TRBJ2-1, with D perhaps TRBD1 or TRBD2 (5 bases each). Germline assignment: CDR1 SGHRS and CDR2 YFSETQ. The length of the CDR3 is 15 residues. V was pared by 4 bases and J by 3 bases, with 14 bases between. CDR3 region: CASSRIGDDYNEQFF. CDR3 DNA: TGCGCCAGCAGCCGGATAGGGGACGACTACAATGAGCAGTTCTTC.

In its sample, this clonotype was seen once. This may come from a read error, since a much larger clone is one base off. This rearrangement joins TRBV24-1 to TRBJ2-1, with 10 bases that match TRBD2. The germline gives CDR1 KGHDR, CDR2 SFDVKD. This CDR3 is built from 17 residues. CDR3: CATSDALAGDSYNGQFF. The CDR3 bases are TGTGCCACCAGTGATGCCCTAGCGGGAGACTCCTACAATGGGCAGTTCTTC.

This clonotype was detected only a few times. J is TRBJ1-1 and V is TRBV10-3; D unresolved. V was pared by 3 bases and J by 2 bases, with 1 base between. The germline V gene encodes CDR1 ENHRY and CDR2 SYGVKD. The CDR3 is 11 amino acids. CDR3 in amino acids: CAISENTEAFF. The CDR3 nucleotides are TGTGCCATCAGTGAAAACACTGAAGCTTTCTTT.

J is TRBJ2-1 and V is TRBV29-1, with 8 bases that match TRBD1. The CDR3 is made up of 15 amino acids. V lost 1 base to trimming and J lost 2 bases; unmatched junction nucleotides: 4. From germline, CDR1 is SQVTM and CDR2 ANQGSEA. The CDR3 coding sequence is TGCAGCGTTGAAGTGACAGGGGCACCCTACAATGAGCAGTTCTTC. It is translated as CSVEVTGAPYNEQFF.

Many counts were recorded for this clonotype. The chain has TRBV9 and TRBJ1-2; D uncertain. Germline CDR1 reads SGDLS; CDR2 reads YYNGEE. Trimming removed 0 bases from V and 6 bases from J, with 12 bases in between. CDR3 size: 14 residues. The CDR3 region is CASSVGTSFDGYTF. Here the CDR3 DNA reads TGTGCCAGCAGCGTAGGGACCTCTTTCGATGGCTACACCTTC.